This T cell receptor beta chain is from a study of cytomegalovirus exposure and HLA in healthy donors. Study-wide findings and caveats: Roughly uniform depth of sequencing across donors was assumed in presence/absence analyses. TCR beta V- and J-gene trimming, according to a later analysis, was linked to a missense DCLRE1C variant.

On this clone itself: What it binds is not known.

V lost 4 bases and J lost 8; bases outside the gene matches: 7. CDR3 length: 13 residues. Germline V gene lookup returns CDR1 SGHTA and CDR2 FQGNSA. The study ran its PCR with 60 Vbeta and 13 Jbeta primers. Original data processing: Approximately 72 million unique TCR beta chains, some 9.9 million of them shared, were counted by a later analysis. Repertoires were generated with immunoSEQ multiplex PCR, while TCRdb's copy carries only in-frame clones and drops some. From that table come the V and J calls and clone size; the DNA was used to work out D and trimming. Of more than 85,000 clones listed, 79% are singletons.

This rearrangement joins TRBV7-2 to TRBJ1-2; 7 bases align to TRBD1. What was sequenced was PBMCs. The sequence came from a female donor in good health and CMV-seropositive. The DNA for the CDR3 is TGTGCCAGCAGCTGGTTGAGACAGGGCGGCTACACCTTC. Translated, it gives CASSWLRQGGYTF.